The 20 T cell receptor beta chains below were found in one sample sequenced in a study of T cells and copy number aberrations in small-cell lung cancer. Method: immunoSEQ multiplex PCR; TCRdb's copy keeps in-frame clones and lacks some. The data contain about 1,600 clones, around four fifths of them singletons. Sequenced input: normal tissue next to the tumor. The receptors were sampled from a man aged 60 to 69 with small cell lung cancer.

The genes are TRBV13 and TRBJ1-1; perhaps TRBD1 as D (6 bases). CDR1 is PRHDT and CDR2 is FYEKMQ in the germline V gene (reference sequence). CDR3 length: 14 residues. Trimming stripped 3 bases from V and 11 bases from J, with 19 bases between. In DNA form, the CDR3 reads TGTGCCAGCAGCTTTTTGTCAGGACAGCCTGGGGCTTTCTTT. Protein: CASSFLSGQPGAFF.

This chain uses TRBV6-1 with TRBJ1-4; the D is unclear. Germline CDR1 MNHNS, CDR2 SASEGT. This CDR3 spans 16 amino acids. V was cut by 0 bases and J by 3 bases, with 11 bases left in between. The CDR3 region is CASSEALPGSNEKLFF. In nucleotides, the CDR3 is TGTGCCAGCAGTGAAGCGCTTCCAGGATCTAATGAAAAACTGTTTTTT.

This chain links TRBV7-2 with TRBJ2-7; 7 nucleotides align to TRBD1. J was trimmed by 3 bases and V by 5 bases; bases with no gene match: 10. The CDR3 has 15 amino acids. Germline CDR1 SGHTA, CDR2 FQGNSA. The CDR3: CASSTPGQRFYEQYF. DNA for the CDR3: TGTGCCAGCAGCACACCGGGACAGCGTTTCTACGAGCAGTACTTC. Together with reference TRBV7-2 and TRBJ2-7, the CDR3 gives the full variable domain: GAGVSQSPSNKVTEKGKDVELRCDPISGHTALYWYRQSLGQGLEFLIYFQGNSAPDKSGLPSDRFSAERTGGSVSTLTIQRTQQEDSAVYLCASSTPGQRFYEQYFGPGTRLTVT.

CDR3 sequence reads: CAISEGQIQETQYF. Here the CDR3 DNA reads TGTGCCATCAGTGAGGGACAAATTCAAGAGACCCAGTACTTC. The chain carries TRBV10-3 and TRBJ2-5; possible D gene TRBD1, 5 bases. CDR3 length: 14 residues. Trimming took off 2 bases at V and 2 bases at J, with 9 bases between the two ends. Germline V gene sequence: CDR1 ENHRY, CDR2 SYGVKD.

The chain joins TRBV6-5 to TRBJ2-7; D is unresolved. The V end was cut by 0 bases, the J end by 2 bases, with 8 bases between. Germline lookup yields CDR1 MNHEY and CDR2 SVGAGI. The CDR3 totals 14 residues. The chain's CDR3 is CASSYSAETYEQYF. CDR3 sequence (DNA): TGTGCCAGCAGTTACTCGGCAGAGACCTACGAGCAGTACTTC.

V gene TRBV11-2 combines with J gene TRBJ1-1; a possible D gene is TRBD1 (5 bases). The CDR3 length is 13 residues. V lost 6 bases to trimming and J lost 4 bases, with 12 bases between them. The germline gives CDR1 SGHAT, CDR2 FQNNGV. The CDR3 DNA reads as TGTGCCAGCAGTTCAGGGATACTCACTGAAGCTTTCTTT. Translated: CASSSGILTEAFF.

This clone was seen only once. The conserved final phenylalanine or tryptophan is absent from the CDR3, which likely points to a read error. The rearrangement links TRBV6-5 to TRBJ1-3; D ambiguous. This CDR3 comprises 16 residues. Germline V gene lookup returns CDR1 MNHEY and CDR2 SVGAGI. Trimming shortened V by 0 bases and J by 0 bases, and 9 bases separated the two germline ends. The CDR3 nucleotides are TGTGCCAGCAGTTACTCGCAAGGATCCTCTGGAAACACCATATATTGT. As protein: CASSYSQGSSGNTIYC.

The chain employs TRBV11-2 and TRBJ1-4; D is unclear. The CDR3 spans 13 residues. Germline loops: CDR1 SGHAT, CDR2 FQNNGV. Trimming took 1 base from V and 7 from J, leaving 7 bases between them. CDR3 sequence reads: CASSLGAGEKLFF. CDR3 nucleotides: TGTGCCAGCAGCTTAGGGGCAGGTGAAAAACTGTTTTTT.

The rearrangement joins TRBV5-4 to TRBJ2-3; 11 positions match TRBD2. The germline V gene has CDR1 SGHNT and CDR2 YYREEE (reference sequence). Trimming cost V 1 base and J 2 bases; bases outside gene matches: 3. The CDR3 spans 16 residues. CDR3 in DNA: TGTGCCAGCAGCTTGCAACTAGCGGGGGCCACAGATACGCAGTATTTT. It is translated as CASSLQLAGATDTQYF.

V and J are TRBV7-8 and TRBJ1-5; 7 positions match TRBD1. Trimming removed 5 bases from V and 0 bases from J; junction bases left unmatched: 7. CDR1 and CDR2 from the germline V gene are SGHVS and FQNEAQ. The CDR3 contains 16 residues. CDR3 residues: CASSPGGVISNQPQHF. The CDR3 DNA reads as TGTGCCAGCAGCCCAGGGGGGGTTATTAGCAATCAGCCCCAGCATTTT.

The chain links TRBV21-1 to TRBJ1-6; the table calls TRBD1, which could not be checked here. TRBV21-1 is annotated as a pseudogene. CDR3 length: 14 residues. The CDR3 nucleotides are TGTGCCAGCAGCAAAGGGGCAGGACAGTCACCCCTCCACTTT. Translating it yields CASSKGAGQSPLHF.

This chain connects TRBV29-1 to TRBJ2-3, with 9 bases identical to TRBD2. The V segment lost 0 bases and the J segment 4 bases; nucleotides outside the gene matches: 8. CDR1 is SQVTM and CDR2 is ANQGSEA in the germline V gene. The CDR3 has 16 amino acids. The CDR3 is CSVEDGASGEADTQYF. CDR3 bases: TGCAGCGTTGAAGATGGGGCTAGCGGGGAGGCAGATACGCAGTATTTT.

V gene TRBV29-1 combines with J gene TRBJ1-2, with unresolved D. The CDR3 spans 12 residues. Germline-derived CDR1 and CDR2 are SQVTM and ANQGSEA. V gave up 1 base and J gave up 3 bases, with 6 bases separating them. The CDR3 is CSVEGEDYGYTF. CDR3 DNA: TGCAGCGTTGAAGGGGAGGACTATGGCTACACCTTC. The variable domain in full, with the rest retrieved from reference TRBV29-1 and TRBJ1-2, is SAVISQKPSRDICQRGTSLTIQCQVDSQVTMMFWYRQQPGQSLTLIATANQGSEATYESGFVIDKFPISRPNLTFSTLTVSNMSPEDSSIYLCSVEGEDYGYTFGSGTRLTVV.

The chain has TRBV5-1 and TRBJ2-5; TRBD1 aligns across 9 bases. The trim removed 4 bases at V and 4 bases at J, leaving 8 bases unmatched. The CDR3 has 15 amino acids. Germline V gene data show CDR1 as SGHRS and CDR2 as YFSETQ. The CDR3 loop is CASSATGGQGETQYF. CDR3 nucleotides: TGCGCCAGCAGCGCTACAGGGGGCCAGGGAGAGACCCAGTACTTC.

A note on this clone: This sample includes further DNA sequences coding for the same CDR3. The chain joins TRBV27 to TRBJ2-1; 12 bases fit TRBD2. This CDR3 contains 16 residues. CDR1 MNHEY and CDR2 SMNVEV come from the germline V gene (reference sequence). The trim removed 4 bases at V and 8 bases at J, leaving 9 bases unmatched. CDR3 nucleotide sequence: TGTGCCAGCAGTTCCGTTTCTAGCGGGGGGGTCGATGAGCAGTTCTTC. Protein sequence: CASSSVSSGGVDEQFF.

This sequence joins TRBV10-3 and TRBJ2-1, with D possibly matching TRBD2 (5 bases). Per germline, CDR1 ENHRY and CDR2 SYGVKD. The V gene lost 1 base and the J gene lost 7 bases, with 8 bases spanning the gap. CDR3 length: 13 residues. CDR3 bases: TGTGCCATCAGTGAGTTCTCGGGGAATGAGCAGTTCTTC. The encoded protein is CAISEFSGNEQFF.

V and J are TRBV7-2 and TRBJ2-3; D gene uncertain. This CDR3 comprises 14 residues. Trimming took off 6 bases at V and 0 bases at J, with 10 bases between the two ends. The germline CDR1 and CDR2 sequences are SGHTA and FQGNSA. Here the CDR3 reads CASSQGHSTDTQYF. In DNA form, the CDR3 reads TGTGCCAGCAGTCAAGGGCACAGCACAGATACGCAGTATTTT.

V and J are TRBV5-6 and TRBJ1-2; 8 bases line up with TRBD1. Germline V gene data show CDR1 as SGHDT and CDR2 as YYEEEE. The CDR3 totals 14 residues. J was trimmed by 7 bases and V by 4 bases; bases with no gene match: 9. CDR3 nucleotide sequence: TGTGCCAGCAGCGCCGACAGGGGTTTGTTTGGCTACACCTTC. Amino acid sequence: CASSADRGLFGYTF.

DNA of the CDR3: TGTGCCAGCAGACAGGCCACTGAAGCTTTCTTT. It is translated as CASRQATEAFF. The V gene is TRBV6-1, the J gene TRBJ1-1, with a weak D call TRBD1 (5 bases). The CDR3 has 11 amino acids. With 6 bases removed from V and 4 bases from J, the gap between germline ends came to 6 bases. Germline V CDR1 and CDR2: MNHNS, SASEGT.

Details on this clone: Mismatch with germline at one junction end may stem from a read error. CDR3 sequence (DNA): TGTGCCAGTACCCAACGGACAGGGGGTCAAACCGGGAAGCTGTTTTTT. Translation: CASTQRTGGQTGKLFF. This sequence joins TRBV19 and TRBJ2-2; TRBD1 matches 10 bases. CDR1 is LNHDA, CDR2 SQIVND, per germline (reference sequence). The length of the CDR3 is 16 residues.